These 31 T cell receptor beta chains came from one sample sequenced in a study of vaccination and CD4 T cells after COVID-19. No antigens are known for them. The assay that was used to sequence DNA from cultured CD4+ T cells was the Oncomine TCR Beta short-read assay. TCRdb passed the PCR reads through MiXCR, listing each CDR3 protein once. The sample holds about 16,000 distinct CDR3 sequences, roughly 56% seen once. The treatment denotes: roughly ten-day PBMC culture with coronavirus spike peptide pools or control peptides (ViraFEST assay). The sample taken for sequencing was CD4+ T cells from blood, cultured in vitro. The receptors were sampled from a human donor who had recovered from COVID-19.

The CDR3 sequence is CSVEEGSGRKQFF. In nucleotides, the CDR3 is TGCAGCGTTGAAGAGGGGAGTGGCAGAAAGCAGTTCTTC. The rearrangement links TRBV29-1 to TRBJ2-1, with D possibly matching TRBD2 (5 bases). V lost 0 bases and J lost 11, with 14 bases in between. The CDR3 totals 13 residues. CDR1 is SQVTM and CDR2 is ANQGSEA in the germline V gene.

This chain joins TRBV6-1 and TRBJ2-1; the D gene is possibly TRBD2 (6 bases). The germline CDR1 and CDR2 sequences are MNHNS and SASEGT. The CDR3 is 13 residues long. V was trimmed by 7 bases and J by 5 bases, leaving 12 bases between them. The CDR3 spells CASMERVNNEQFF. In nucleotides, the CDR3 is TGTGCCAGCATGGAGCGGGTGAACAATGAGCAGTTCTTC.

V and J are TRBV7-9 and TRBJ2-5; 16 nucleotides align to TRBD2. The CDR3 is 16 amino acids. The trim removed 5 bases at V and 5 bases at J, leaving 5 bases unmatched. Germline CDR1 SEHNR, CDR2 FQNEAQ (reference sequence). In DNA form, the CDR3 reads TGTGCCAGCAGCATGGGACTAGCGGGAGGGGTGGAGACCCAGTACTTC. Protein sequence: CASSMGLAGGVETQYF.

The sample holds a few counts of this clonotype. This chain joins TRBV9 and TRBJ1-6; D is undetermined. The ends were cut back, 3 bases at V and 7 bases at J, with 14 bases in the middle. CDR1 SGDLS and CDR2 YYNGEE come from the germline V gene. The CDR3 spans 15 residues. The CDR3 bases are TGTGCCAGCAGCGGGACGCCCGCCCCCAATTCACCCCTCCACTTT. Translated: CASSGTPAPNSPLHF.

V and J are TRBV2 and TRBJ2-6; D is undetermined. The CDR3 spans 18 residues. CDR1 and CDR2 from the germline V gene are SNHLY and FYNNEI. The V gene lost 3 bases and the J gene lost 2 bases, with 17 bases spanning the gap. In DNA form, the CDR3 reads TGTGCCAGCAGTGAGGTGGGCAGCCATTTCCCTGGGGCCAACGTCCTGACTTTC. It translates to CASSEVGSHFPGANVLTF.

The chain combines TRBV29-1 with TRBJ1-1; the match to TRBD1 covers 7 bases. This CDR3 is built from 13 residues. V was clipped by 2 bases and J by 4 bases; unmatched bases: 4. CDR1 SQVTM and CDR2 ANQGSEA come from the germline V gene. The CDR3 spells CSVENQGGTEAFF. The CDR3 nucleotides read TGCAGCGTTGAAAACCAGGGGGGCACTGAAGCTTTCTTT.

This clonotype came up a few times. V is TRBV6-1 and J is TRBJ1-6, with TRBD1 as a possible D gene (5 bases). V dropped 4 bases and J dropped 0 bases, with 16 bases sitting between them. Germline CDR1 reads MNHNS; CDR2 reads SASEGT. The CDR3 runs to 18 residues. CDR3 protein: CASSVKGDLSSYNSPLHF. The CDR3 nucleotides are TGTGCCAGCAGTGTAAAAGGGGACCTGAGCTCCTATAATTCACCCCTCCACTTT.

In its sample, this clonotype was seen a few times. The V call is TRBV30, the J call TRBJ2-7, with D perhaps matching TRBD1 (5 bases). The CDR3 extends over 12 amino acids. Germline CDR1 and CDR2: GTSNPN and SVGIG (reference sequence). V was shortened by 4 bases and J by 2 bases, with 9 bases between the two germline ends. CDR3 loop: CAWKTVTYEQYF. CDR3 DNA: TGTGCCTGGAAGACAGTCACCTACGAGCAGTACTTC. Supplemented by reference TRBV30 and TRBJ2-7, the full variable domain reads SQTIHQWPATLVQPVGSPLSLECTVEGTSNPNLYWYRQAAGRGLQLLFYSVGIGQISSEVPQNLSASRPQDRQFILSSKKLLLSDSGFYLCAWKTVTYEQYFGPGTRLTVT.

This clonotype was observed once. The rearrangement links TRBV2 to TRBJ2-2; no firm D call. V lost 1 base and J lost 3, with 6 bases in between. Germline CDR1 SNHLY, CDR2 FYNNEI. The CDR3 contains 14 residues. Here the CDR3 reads CASSEGRYTGELFF. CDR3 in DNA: TGTGCCAGCAGTGAAGGGAGATACACCGGGGAGCTGTTTTTT.

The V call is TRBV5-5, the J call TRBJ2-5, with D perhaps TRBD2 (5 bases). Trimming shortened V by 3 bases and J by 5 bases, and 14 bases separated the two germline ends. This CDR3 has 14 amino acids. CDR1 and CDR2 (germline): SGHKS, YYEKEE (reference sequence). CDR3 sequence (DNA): TGTGCCAGCAGCTCCTCGGTTGGCGGGGAGACCCAGTACTTC. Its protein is CASSSSVGGETQYF. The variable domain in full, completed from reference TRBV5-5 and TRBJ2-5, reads DAGVTQSPTHLIKTRGQQVTLRCSPISGHKSVSWYQQVLGQGPQFIFQYYEKEERGRGNFPDRFSARQFPNYSSELNVNALLLGDSALYLCASSSSVGGETQYFGPGTRLLVL.

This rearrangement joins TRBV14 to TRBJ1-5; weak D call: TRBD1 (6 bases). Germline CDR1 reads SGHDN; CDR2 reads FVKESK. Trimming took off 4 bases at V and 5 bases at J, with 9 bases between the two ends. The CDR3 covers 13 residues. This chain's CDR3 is CASSPKGDQPQHF. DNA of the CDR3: TGTGCCAGCAGCCCAAAGGGGGATCAGCCCCAGCATTTT.

DNA for the CDR3: TGCAGTGCTGCTCTAGCGATGAGCTCCTACGAGCAGTACTTC. Its translation is CSAALAMSSYEQYF. The chain is built from TRBV20-1 and TRBJ2-7; a weak D match, TRBD2 (6 bases). The CDR3 extends over 14 amino acids. Germline V gene sequence: CDR1 DFQATT, CDR2 SNEGSKA (reference sequence). V was shortened by 5 bases and J by 0 bases, with 14 bases between the two germline ends.

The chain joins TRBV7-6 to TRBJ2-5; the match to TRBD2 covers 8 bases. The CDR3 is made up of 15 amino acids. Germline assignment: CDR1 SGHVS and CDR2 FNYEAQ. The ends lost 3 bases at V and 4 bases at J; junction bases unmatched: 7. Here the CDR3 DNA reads TGTGCCAGCAGCTTGTGGCGGGAGGTTGCAGAGACCCAGTACTTC. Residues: CASSLWREVAETQYF.

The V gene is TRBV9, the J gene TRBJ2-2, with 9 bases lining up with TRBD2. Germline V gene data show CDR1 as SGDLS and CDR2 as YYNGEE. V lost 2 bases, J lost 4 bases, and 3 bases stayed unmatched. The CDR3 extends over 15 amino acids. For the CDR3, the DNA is TGTGCCAGCAGCGTGAGCGGGAGGTCCACCGGGGAGCTGTTTTTT. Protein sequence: CASSVSGRSTGELFF.

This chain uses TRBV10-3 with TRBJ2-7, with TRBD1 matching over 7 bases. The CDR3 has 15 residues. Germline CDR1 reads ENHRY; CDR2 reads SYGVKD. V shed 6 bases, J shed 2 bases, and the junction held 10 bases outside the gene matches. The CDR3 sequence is CAISSRDSGTYEQYF. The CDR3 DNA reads TGTGCCATCAGCAGCCGGGACAGTGGAACCTACGAGCAGTACTTC.

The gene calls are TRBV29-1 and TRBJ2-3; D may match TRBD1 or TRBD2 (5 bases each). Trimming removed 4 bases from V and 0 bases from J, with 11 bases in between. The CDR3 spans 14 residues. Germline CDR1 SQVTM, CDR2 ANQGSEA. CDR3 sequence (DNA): TGCAGCGTTGTTGGGACGGGGAGCACAGATACGCAGTATTTT. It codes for CSVVGTGSTDTQYF.

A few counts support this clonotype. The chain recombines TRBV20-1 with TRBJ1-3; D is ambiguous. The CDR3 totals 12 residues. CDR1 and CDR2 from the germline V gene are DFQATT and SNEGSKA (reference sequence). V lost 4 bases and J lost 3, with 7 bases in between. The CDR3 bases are TGCAGTGCTAAAACGGGTGGAAACACCATATATTTT. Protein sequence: CSAKTGGNTIYF.

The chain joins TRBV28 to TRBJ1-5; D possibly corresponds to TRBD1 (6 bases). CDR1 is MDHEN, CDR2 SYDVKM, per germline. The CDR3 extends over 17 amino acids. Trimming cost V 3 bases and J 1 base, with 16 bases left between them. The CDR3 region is CASSFWRQVVSNQPQHF. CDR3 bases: TGTGCCAGCAGTTTCTGGCGACAGGTCGTAAGCAATCAGCCCCAGCATTTT.

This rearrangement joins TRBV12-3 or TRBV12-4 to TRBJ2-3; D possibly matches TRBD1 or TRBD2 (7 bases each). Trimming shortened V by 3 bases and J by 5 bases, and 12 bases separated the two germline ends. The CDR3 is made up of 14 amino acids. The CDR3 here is CASSFRGGRDTQYF. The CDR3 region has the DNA TGTGCCAGCAGTTTCAGGGGGGGCAGAGATACGCAGTATTTT.

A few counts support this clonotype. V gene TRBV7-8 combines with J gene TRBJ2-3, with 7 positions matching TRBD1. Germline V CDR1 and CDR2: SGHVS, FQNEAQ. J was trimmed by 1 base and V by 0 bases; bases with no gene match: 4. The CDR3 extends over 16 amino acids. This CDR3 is CASSLARQGGTDTQYF. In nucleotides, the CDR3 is TGTGCCAGCAGCTTAGCGCGCCAGGGGGGCACAGATACGCAGTATTTT. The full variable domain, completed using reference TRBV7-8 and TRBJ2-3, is GAGVSQSPRYKVAKRGQDVALRCDPISGHVSLFWYQQALGQGPEFLTYFQNEAQLDKSGLPSDRFFAERPEGSVSTLKIQRTQQEDSAVYLCASSLARQGGTDTQYFGPGTRLTVL.

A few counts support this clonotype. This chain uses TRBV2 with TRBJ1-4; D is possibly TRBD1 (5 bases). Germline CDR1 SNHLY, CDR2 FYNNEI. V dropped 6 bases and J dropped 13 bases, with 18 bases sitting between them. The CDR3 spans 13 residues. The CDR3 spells CASSQETPGRLFF. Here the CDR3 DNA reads TGTGCCAGCAGCCAGGAAACCCCAGGGAGACTGTTTTTT.

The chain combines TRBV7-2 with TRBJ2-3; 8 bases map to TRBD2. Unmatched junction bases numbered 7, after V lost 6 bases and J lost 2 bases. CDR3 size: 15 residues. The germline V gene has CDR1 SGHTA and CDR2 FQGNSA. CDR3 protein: CASSPYSGDTDTQYF. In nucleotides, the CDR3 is TGTGCCAGCAGTCCTTATAGCGGGGACACAGATACGCAGTATTTT.

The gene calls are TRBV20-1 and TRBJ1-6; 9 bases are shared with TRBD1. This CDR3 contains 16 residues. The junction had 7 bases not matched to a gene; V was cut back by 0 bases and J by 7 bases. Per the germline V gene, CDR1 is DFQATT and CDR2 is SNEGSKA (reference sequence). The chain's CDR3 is CSARDGAGTGNSPLHF. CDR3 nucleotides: TGCAGTGCTAGAGATGGTGCCGGGACAGGGAATTCACCCCTCCACTTT.

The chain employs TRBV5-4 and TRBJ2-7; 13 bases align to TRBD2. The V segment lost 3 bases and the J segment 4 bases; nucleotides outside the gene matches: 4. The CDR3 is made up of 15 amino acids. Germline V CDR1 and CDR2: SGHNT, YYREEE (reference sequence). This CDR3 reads CASSSGLAGFYEQYF. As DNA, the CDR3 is TGTGCCAGCAGCTCGGGACTAGCGGGATTTTACGAGCAGTACTTC.

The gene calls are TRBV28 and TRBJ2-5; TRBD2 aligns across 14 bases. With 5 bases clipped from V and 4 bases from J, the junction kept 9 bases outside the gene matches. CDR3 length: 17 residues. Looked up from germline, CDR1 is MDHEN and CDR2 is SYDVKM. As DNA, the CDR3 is TGTGCCAGCAGTCCGACTAGCGGGAGGGCCGGAGGAGAGACCCAGTACTTC. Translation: CASSPTSGRAGGETQYF.

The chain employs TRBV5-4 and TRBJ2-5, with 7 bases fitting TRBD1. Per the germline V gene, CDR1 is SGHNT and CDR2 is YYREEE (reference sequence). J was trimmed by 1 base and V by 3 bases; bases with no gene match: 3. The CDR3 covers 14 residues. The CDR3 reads CASSSGTVQETQYF. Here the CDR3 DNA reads TGTGCCAGCAGCTCCGGGACAGTCCAAGAGACCCAGTACTTC.

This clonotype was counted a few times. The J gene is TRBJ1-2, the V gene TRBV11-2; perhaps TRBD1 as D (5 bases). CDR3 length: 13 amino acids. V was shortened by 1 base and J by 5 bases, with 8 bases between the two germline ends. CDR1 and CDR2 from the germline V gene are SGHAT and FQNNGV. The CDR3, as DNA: TGTGCCAGCAGCTTAGCGGGGGTTTATGGCTACACCTTC. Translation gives CASSLAGVYGYTF.

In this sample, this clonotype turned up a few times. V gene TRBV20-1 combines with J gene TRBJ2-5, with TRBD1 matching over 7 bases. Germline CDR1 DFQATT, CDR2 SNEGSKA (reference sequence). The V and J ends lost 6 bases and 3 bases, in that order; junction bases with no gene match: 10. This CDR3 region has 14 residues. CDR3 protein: CSAPWAGTEETQYF. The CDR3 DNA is TGCAGTGCCCCCTGGGCTGGGACAGAAGAGACCCAGTACTTC.

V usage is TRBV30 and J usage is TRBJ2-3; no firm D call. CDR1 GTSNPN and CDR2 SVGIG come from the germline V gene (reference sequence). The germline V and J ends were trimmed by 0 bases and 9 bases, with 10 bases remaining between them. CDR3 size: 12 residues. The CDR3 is CAWSVSFATQYF. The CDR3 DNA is TGTGCCTGGAGTGTATCATTTGCCACGCAGTATTTT.

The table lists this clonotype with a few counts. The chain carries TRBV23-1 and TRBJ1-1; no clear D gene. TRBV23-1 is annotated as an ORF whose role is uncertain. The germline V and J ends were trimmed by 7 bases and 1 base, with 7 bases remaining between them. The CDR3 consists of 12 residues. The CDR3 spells CASMEGNTEAFF. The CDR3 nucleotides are TGCGCCAGCATGGAGGGGAACACTGAAGCTTTCTTT.

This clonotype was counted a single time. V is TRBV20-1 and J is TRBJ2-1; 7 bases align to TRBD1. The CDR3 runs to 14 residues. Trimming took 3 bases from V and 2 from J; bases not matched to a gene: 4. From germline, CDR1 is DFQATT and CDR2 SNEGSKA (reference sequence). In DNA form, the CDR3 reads TGCAGTGCTAGTTCAGGGGGAACCTACAATGAGCAGTTCTTC. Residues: CSASSGGTYNEQFF.